This TCR beta chain derives from a study of blood T cells in healthy people across ages. This clonotype showed up just a few times. CDR1 and CDR2 from the germline V gene are MDHEN and SYDVKM. There are 12 residues in the CDR3. Trimming pared 10 bases from V and 7 bases from J, leaving 16 bases between. Next came a second PCR, run for about 7 to 12 cycles, which used a sample-barcoded 5' primer along with a J-beta primer mix. MiXCR was run by TCRdb on the 5' RACE reads, yielding one entry per CDR3 protein. The table has under 1 million distinct CDR3 sequences, around 42% seen once. V is TRBV28 and J is TRBJ2-5, with D possibly matching TRBD1 (5 bases). The sequence was collected from a man between 60 and 75 years old in good health. The material sequenced was blood. CDR3 sequence reads: CATTTGQRTQYF. CDR3 DNA: TGTGCCACCACCACAGGACAACGGACCCAGTACTTC.